The rows below give T cell receptor beta chains drawn from one sample of a study of T cells in Graves' hyperthyroidism and ophthalmopathy. TCRdb analysed the multiplex PCR reads with MiXCR anew, one entry per CDR3 protein. This table has approximately 740,000 distinct CDR3 sequences, about 15% appearing once. The material sequenced was blood. These receptors originate from a woman between 18 and 30 years old with Graves' hyperthyroidism. Each CDR3 is given with its conserved first and last residue. The D gene is left open where the match is weak. Only some rows state a clone size, as once, few, many or a class for expanded clones.

v_call	d_call	clone_size	j_call	cdr3_nt	cdr3_aa
TRBV7-9	TRBD1	few	TRBJ1-2	TGTGCCAGCAGCTTAGCGGGGGGACAGGGGAACTATGGCTACACCTTC	CASSLAGGQGNYGYTF
TRBV11-2	TRBD2	many	TRBJ2-1	TGTGCCAGCAGCTTCGGTATGCGGCGGGAGGGAAATTATGAGCAGTTCTTC	CASSFGMRREGNYEQFF
TRBV7-9	TRBD2	NA	TRBJ2-1	TGTGCCAGCAGCTTTAGCGGGAGGCAGCAAAGAGAGCAGTTCTTC	CASSFSGRQQREQFF
TRBV11-3	NA	many	TRBJ1-3	TGTGCCAGCAGCCCCGACCGGTCCAGGGACAAACCCTCTGGAAACACCATATATTTT	CASSPDRSRDKPSGNTIYF
TRBV20-1	NA	many	TRBJ2-7	TGCAGTGTACCCAAGTCCTACGAGCAGTACTTC	CSVPKSYEQYF
TRBV11-1	NA	NA	TRBJ1-2	TGTGCCAGCAGCCCCTCGGGCAGGGAACGACGTGGCTACACCTTC	CASSPSGRERRGYTF
TRBV2	NA	many	TRBJ2-7	TGTGCCAGCAGTGACCTTAGCGGAGGCTACGAGCAGTACTTC	CASSDLSGGYEQYF
TRBV29-1	TRBD2	NA	TRBJ2-5	TGCAGCGTGACAGGACTAGCGGGATCCGACTTC	CSVTGLAGSDF
TRBV11-2	TRBD1	few	TRBJ2-7	TGTGCCAGCAGCTTAGGAAGGGGGCTGTCATTACATAGCTACGAGCAGTACTTC	CASSLGRGLSLHSYEQYF
TRBV3-1	NA	many	TRBJ2-7	TGTGCCAGCAGCCAAGTCGATACAGTCTACTACGAGCAGTACTTC	CASSQVDTVYYEQYF
TRBV7-2	TRBD2	many	TRBJ2-5	TGTGCCAGCAGCTTAAGACTAGCGGGAGGTCAAGAGACCCAGTACTTC	CASSLRLAGGQETQYF
TRBV6-5	TRBD1	NA	TRBJ1-5	TGTGCCAGCAGTTCCCTACGGACAGGGGGGCGTCAGCCCCAGCATTTT	CASSSLRTGGRQPQHF
TRBV6-1	NA	NA	TRBJ1-5	TGTGCCAGCCGGAGGTCTATAGAGCCCCAGCATTTT	CASRRSIEPQHF
TRBV5-1	NA	many	TRBJ1-1	TGCGCCAGCAGCTTGGTTTGGGGGCTAAACACTGAAGCTTTCTTT	CASSLVWGLNTEAFF
TRBV11-2	NA	many	TRBJ1-4	TGTGCCAGCAGCCGATGGGGGACGGTAGAAAAACTGTTTTTT	CASSRWGTVEKLFF
TRBV7-2	NA	few	TRBJ1-5	TGTGCCAGCAGCTCTTATCGACAGTCAAATCAGCCCCAGCATTTT	CASSSYRQSNQPQHF
TRBV6-2/TRBV6-3	NA	many	TRBJ2-7	TGTGCCAGCAGCCCCGCTCTCGACACCTACGAGCAGTACTTC	CASSPALDTYEQYF
TRBV18	NA	many	TRBJ2-3	TGTGCCAGCTCAGAAAGGAACACAGATACGCAGTATTTT	CASSERNTDTQYF
TRBV24-1	NA	few	TRBJ2-1	TGTGCCACCAGTGATTCGGGGACTCTTAATGAGCAGTTCTTC	CATSDSGTLNEQFF
TRBV20-1	TRBD1	many	TRBJ2-7	TGCAGTGCTAGAGATCCGAACAGGGGCCACGAGCAGTACTTC	CSARDPNRGHEQYF
TRBV12-3/TRBV12-4	TRBD2	many	TRBJ2-2	TGTGCCAGCAGTCTGGGGGGGGTGGGCACCACCGGGGAGCTGTTTTTT	CASSLGGVGTTGELFF
TRBV4-1	TRBD2	NA	TRBJ2-1	TGCGCCAGCAGCCCCCTTGGGCTAGCGGGGTACAATGAGCAGTTCTTC	CASSPLGLAGYNEQFF
TRBV20-1	TRBD1	NA	TRBJ1-2	TGCAGTGCTCACCCGGCCGGACAGGGTGAGGATGGCTACACCTTC	CSAHPAGQGEDGYTF
TRBV28	NA	many	TRBJ2-7	TGTGCCAGCAGTTTTACGAGCGATGGCTCCTACGAGCAGTACTTC	CASSFTSDGSYEQYF
TRBV5-1	TRBD1	NA	TRBJ2-2	TGCGCCAGCAGCTTGGTCCCTGCAGGGGGCGACACCGGGGAGCTGTTTTTT	CASSLVPAGGDTGELFF
TRBV30	NA	few	TRBJ2-6	TGTGCCTGGACTCGCGACAAAGACAGACTCTCTGGGGCCAACGTCCTGACTTTC	CAWTRDKDRLSGANVLTF
TRBV7-9	TRBD1	few	TRBJ2-7	TGTGCCAGCAGCTTAGTTGGGACAGGGATTTCCTACGAGCAGTACTTC	CASSLVGTGISYEQYF
TRBV24-1	NA	few	TRBJ1-5	TGTGCCACCAGTGATTCCGGGAACAATCAGCCCCAGCATTTT	CATSDSGNNQPQHF
TRBV7-8	NA	many	TRBJ2-1	TGTGCCAGCAGCCCGCCCGGGCTAAACAATGAGCAGTTCTTC	CASSPPGLNNEQFF
TRBV7-2	NA	NA	TRBJ1-2	TGTGCCAGCAGCTTAGCTGGGAGGGGCGCAGGCTATGGCTACACCTTC	CASSLAGRGAGYGYTF
TRBV29-1	TRBD2	NA	TRBJ2-1	TGCAGCGTTGAAGAGGCTAGCGGGAGCAATGAGCAGTTCTTC	CSVEEASGSNEQFF
TRBV3-1	TRBD2	many	TRBJ2-1	TGTGCCAGCAGCCTAGGGGCGGGACTAGCGGGCAATGAGCAGTTCTTC	CASSLGAGLAGNEQFF
TRBV6-1	TRBD1	many	TRBJ1-5	TGTGCCAGCAGTGAGGGGAGGGGGCAGGGTCAGCCCCAGCATTTT	CASSEGRGQGQPQHF
TRBV5-1	NA	NA	TRBJ1-1	TGCGCCAGCAGCTTGGCGGGGGGCTTCAACACTGAAGCTTTCTTT	CASSLAGGFNTEAFF
TRBV6-1	NA	few	TRBJ2-3	TGTGCCAGCAGCCGAGACAGGATAGTAGATACGCAGTATTTT	CASSRDRIVDTQYF
TRBV3-1	NA	many	TRBJ2-3	TGTGCCAGCAGCCAAGTTTGGGAGACGGGAGGCACAGATACGCAGTATTTT	CASSQVWETGGTDTQYF
TRBV18	NA	few	TRBJ2-1	TGTGCCAGCTCACCACCCTCGGCGGGCGACTACAATGAGCAGTTCTTC	CASSPPSAGDYNEQFF
TRBV10-3	NA	few	TRBJ2-3	TGTGCCATCAGCCGCAGTGAGAAGGGCTCAGATACGCAGTATTTT	CAISRSEKGSDTQYF
TRBV27	TRBD1	few	TRBJ1-4	TGTGCCAGCCCGTGGGAGGACAGGGCGCATGAAAAACTGTTTTTT	CASPWEDRAHEKLFF
TRBV7-3	NA	many	TRBJ1-1	TGTGCCAGCAGCTTAAATCACGGGTCTAACACTGAAGCTTTCTTT	CASSLNHGSNTEAFF
TRBV11-2	NA	many	TRBJ2-7	TGTGCCAGCAGCCTCCCATCGTACGGGTCCTACGAGCAGTACTTC	CASSLPSYGSYEQYF
TRBV11-3	TRBD1	many	TRBJ2-3	TGTGCCAGCAGCCCTCGGGACAGAGGCACAGATACGCAGTATTTT	CASSPRDRGTDTQYF
TRBV20-1	NA	many	TRBJ2-5	TGCAGTGCCGCTCGGGACGGGGAGACCCAGTACTTC	CSAARDGETQYF
TRBV27	TRBD1	many	TRBJ2-1	TGTGCCAGCAGCCTCACGGGACAGGGGGCCGATGAGCAGTTCTTC	CASSLTGQGADEQFF
TRBV27	TRBD1	many	TRBJ2-5	TGTGCCAGCACCCGTCAGGACAGGTCGGGGGAGACCCAGTACTTC	CASTRQDRSGETQYF
TRBV20-1	TRBD2	NA	TRBJ2-7	TGCAGTGCTGTTTCCCCGGGGGGACGGGCCGAGCAGTACTTC	CSAVSPGGRAEQYF
TRBV6-1	TRBD2	few	TRBJ2-1	TGTGCCAGCAAGACTAGCGGGATTCACAATGAGCAGTTCTTC	CASKTSGIHNEQFF
TRBV6-9	NA	NA	TRBJ2-3	TGTGCCAGCAGTTATTCCTCATTGGGAGATACGCAGTATTTT	CASSYSSLGDTQYF
TRBV30	TRBD2	many	TRBJ2-7	TGTGCCTGGAGTGGCGGGAGTGGTCTCGAGCAGTACTTC	CAWSGGSGLEQYF
TRBV12-3/TRBV12-4	TRBD2	NA	TRBJ2-1	TGTGCCATCAGTGAGGGCGGGAGGACCTACAATGAGCAGTTCTTC	CAISEGGRTYNEQFF
TRBV15	NA	many	TRBJ1-1	TGTGCCACCAGTAAGGGGCTCGACACTGAAGCTTTCTTT	CATSKGLDTEAFF
TRBV11-3	NA	few	TRBJ2-5	TGTGCCAGCAGCTTAGGAGAGGCAGAGACCCAGTACTTC	CASSLGEAETQYF
TRBV7-9	NA	many	TRBJ1-4	TGTGCCAGCAGCTTAGTAAGCGGAGGGGCTAATGAAAAACTGTTTTTT	CASSLVSGGANEKLFF
TRBV27	NA	few	TRBJ2-5	TGTGCCAGCAGTTCCCCCGGTAGCCCGAGAGAGACCCAGTACTTC	CASSSPGSPRETQYF
TRBV6-1	NA	many	TRBJ1-1	TGTGCCAGCAGCGAAGGTGTCCGACTGAACACTGAAGCTTTCTTT	CASSEGVRLNTEAFF
TRBV3-1	NA	many	TRBJ1-1	TGTGCCAGCAGCCAAGAGTTTCGGGGGGCCGGAACTGAAGCTTTCTTT	CASSQEFRGAGTEAFF
TRBV16	NA	NA	TRBJ1-5	TGTGCCAGCAGCCAACCGGATCGAAGGAGACAGCCCCAGCATTTT	CASSQPDRRRQPQHF
TRBV27	TRBD1	few	TRBJ1-1	TGTGCCAGCAGTTTATCGTCCAGGGGGCTAACGACTGAAGCTTTCTTT	CASSLSSRGLTTEAFF
TRBV5-8	NA	few	TRBJ1-4	TGTGCCAGCAGCTTGGCCATTCACAGGGATGAAAAACTGTTTTTT	CASSLAIHRDEKLFF